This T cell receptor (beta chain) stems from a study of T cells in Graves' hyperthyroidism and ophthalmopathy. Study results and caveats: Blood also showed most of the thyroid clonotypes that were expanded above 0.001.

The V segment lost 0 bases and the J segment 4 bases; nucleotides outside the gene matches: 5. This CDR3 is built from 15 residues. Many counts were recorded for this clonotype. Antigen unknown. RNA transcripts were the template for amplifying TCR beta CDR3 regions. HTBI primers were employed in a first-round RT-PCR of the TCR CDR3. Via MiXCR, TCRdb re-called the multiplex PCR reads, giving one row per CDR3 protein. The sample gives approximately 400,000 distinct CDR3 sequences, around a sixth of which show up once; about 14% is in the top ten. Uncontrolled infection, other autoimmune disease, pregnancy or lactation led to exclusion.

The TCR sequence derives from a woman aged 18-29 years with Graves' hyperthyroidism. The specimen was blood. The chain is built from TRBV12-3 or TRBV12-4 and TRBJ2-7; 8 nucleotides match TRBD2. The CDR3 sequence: CASSLASGVEYEQYF. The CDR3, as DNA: TGTGCCAGCAGTTTAGCTAGCGGGGTCGAGTACGAGCAGTACTTC.